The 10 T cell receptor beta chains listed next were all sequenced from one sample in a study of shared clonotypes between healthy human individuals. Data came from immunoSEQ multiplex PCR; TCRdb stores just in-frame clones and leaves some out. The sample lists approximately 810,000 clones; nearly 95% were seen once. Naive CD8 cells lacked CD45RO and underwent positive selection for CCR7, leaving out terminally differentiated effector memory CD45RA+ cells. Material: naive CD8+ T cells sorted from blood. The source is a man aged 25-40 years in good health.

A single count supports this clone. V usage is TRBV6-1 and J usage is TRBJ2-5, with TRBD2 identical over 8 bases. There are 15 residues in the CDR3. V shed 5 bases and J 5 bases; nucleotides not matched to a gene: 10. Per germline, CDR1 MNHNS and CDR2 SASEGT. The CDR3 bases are TGTGCCAGCAGTTTCGGGACTAGATTATGGGAGACCCAGTACTTC. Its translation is CASSFGTRLWETQYF.

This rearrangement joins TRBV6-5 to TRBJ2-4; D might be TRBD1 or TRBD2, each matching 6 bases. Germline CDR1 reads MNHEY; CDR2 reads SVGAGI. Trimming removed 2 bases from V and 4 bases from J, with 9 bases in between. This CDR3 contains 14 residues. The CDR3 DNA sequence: TGTGCCAGCAGTTACAGGGGGGAGAAAAACATTCAGTACTTC. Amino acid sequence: CASSYRGEKNIQYF.

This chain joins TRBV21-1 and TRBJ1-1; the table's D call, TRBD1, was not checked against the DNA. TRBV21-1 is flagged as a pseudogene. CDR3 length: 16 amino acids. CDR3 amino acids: CASTWTGHGWAAEAFF. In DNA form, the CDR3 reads TGTGCCAGCACCTGGACAGGGCACGGGTGGGCGGCTGAAGCTTTCTTT.

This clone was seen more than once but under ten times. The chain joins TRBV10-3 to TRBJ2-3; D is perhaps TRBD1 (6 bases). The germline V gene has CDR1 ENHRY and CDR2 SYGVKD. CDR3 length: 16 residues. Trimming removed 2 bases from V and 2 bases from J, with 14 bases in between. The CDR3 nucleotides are TGTGCCATCAGTGAGCGCCGGGACACCTACACAGATACGCAGTATTTT. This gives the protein CAISERRDTYTDTQYF.

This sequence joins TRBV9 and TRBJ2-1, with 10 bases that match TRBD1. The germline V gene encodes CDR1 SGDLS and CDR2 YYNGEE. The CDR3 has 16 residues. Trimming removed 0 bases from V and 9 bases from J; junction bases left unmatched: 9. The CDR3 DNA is TGTGCCAGCAGCGTAGACCGGGACAGGGGTCGGGTTGAGCAGTTCTTC. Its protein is CASSVDRDRGRVEQFF.

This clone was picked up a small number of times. This CDR3 reads CASRYPGQGFPSYEQYF. The CDR3 nucleotides are TGTGCCAGCAGATATCCGGGACAGGGGTTCCCATCCTACGAGCAGTACTTC. The chain uses TRBV2 and TRBJ2-7; 10 bases are shared with TRBD1. V shed 6 bases and J 1 base; nucleotides not matched to a gene: 12. The CDR3 totals 17 residues. Germline V lookup: CDR1 SNHLY, CDR2 FYNNEI.

CDR3 in DNA: TGTGCCAGCAGCGCAATCGGGGGTTCCGCGAACACCGGGGAGCTGTTTTTT. As protein: CASSAIGGSANTGELFF. The chain employs TRBV13 and TRBJ2-2, with a possible D match to TRBD2 (6 bases). Looked up from germline, CDR1 is PRHDT and CDR2 is FYEKMQ (reference sequence). V was shortened by 5 bases and J by 0 bases, with 16 bases between the two germline ends. CDR3 length: 17 amino acids.

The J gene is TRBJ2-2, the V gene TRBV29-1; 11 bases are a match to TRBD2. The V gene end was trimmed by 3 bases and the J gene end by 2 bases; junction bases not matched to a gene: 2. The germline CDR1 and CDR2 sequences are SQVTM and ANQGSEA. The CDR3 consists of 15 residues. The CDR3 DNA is TGCAGCGTTGACGGGACTAGCGGAAACACCGGGGAGCTGTTTTTT. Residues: CSVDGTSGNTGELFF.

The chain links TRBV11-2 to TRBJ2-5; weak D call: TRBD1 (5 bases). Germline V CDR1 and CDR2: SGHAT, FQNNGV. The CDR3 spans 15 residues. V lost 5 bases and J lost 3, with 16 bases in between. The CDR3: CASSTSLVREETQYF. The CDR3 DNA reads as TGTGCCAGCAGCACATCGTTGGTCAGGGAAGAGACCCAGTACTTC.

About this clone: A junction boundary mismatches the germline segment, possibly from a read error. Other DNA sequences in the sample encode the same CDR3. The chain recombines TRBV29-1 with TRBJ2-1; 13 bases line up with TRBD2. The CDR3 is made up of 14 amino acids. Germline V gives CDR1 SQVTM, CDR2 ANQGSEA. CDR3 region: CSVEGLAGENEQFF. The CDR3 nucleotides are TGCAGCGTCGAAGGACTAGCGGGAGAAAATGAGCAGTTCTTC.